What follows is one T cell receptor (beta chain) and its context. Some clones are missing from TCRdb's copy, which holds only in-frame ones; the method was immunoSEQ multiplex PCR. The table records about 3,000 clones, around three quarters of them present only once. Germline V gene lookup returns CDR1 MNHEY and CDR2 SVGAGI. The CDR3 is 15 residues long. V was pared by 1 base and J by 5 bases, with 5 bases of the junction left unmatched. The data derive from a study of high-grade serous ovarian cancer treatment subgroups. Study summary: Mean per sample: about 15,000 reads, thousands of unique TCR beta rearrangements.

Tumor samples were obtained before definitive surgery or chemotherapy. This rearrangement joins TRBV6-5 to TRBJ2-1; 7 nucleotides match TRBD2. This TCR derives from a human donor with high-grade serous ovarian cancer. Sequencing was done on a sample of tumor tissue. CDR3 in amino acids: CASSYFPSGNNEQFF. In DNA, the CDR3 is TGTGCCAGCAGTTACTTTCCTAGCGGAAACAATGAGCAGTTCTTC.